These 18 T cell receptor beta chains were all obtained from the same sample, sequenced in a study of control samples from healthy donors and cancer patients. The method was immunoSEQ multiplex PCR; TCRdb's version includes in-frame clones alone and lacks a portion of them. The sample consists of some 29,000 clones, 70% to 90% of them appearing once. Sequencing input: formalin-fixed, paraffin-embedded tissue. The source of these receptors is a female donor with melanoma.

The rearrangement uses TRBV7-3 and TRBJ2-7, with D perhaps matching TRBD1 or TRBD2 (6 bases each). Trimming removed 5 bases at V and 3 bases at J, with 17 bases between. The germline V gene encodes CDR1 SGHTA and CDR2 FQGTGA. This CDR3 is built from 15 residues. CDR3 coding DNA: TGTGCCAGCAGCCTAAGGTGGGGGGCTGACTACGAGCAGTACTTC. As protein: CASSLRWGADYEQYF.

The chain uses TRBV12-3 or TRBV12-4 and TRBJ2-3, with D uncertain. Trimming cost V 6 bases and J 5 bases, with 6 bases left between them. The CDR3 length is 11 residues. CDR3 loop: CASRVEDTQYF. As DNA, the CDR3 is TGTGCCAGCAGGGTGGAAGATACGCAGTATTTT.

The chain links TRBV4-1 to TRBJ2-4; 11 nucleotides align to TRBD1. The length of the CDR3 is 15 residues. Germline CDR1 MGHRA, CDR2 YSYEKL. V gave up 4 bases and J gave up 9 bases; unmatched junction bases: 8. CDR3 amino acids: CASSPGTGGFSIQYF. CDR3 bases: TGCGCCAGCAGCCCAGGGACAGGGGGATTTAGCATTCAGTACTTC.

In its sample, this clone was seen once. The CDR3, as DNA: TGTGCCAGCAGCGTAGACCCCAAGAGGGTGGACACTGAAGCTTTCTTT. Its translation: CASSVDPKRVDTEAFF. The chain is built from TRBV9 and TRBJ1-1, with no clear D. V lost 0 bases to trimming and J lost 3 bases, with 15 bases between them. The germline CDR1 and CDR2 sequences are SGDLS and YYNGEE. The CDR3 contains 16 residues.

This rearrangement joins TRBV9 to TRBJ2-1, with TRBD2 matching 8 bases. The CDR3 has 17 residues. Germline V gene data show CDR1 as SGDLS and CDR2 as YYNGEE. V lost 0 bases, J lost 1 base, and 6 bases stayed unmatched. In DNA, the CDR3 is TGTGCCAGCAGCGTAGTCGGACTAGCTCTTTCCTACAATGAGCAGTTCTTC. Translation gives CASSVVGLALSYNEQFF.

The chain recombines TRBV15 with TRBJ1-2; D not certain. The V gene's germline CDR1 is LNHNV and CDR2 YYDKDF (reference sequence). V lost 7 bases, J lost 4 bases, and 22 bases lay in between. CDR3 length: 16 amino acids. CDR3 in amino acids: CATTSPDSLPLYGYTF. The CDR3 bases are TGTGCCACCACCTCACCGGATAGCCTTCCACTCTATGGCTACACCTTC.

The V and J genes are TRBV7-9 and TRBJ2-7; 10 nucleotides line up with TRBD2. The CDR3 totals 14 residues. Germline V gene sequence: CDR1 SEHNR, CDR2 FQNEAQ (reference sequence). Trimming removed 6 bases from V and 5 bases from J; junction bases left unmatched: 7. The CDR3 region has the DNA TGTGCCAGCAGACCGGGACTAGCGATCAACGAGCAGTACTTC. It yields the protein CASRPGLAINEQYF.

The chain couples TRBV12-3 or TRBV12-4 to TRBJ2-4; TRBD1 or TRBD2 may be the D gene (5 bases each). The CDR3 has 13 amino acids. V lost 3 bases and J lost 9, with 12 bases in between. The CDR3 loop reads CASSFNRDGIQYF. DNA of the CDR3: TGTGCCAGCAGTTTCAACCGGGACGGCATTCAGTACTTC.

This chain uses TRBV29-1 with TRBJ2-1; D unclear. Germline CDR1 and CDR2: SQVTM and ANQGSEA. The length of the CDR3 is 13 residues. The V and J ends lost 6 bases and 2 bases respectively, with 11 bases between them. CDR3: CSVIGLPYNEQFF. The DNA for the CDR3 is TGCAGCGTGATAGGGCTGCCCTACAATGAGCAGTTCTTC.

The CDR3 here is CASSSPSGSRDEQFF. CDR3 sequence (DNA): TGTGCCAGCAGCTCCCCTAGCGGGAGTAGAGATGAGCAGTTCTTC. The chain is built from TRBV7-9 and TRBJ2-1, with TRBD2 matching over 10 bases. The CDR3 is made up of 15 amino acids. After removal of 4 bases from V and 8 bases from J, the junction contained 8 bases not matched to a gene. Germline V gives CDR1 SEHNR, CDR2 FQNEAQ (reference sequence). The full variable domain, with the rest looked up from reference TRBV7-9 and TRBJ2-1, is DTGVSQNPRHKITKRGQNVTFRCDPISEHNRLYWYRQTLGQGPEFLTYFQNEAQLEKSRLLSDRFSAERPKGSFSTLEIQRTEQGDSAMYLCASSSPSGSRDEQFFGPGTRLTVL.

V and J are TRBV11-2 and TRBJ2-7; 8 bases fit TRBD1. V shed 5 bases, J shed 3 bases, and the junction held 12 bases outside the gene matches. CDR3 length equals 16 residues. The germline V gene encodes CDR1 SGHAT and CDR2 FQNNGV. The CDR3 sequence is CASSRATGQGVYEQYF. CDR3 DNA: TGTGCCAGCAGCCGAGCCACCGGACAGGGAGTCTACGAGCAGTACTTC. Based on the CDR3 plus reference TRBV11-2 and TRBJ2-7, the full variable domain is EAGVAQSPRYKIIEKRQSVAFWCNPISGHATLYWYQQILGQGPKLLIQFQNNGVVDDSQLPKDRFSAERLKGVDSTLKIQPAKLEDSAVYLCASSRATGQGVYEQYFGPGTRLTVT.

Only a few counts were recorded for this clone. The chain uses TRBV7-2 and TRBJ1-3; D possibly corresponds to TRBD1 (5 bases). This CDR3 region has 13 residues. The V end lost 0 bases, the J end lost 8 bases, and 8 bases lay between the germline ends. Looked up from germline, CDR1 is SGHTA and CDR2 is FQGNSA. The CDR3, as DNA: TGTGCCAGCAGCTTAGCCGACAGACACACCATATATTTT. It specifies CASSLADRHTIYF. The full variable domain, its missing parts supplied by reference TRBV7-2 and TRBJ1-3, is GAGVSQSPSNKVTEKGKDVELRCDPISGHTALYWYRQSLGQGLEFLIYFQGNSAPDKSGLPSDRFSAERTGGSVSTLTIQRTQQEDSAVYLCASSLADRHTIYFGEGSWLTVV.

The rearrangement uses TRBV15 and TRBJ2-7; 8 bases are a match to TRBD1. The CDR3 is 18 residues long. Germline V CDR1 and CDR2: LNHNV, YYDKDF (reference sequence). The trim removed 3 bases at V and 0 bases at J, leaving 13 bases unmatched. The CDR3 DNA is TGTGCCACCAGCAGCCCCCGGGCAGGGGGCGCAAGCTCCTACGAGCAGTACTTC. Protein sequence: CATSSPRAGGASSYEQYF.

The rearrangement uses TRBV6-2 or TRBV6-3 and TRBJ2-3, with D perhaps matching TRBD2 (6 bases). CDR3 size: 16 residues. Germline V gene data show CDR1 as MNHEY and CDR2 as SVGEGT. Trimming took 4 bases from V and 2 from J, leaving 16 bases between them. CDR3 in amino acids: CASSSRGGTVTDTQYF. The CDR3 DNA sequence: TGTGCCAGCAGTTCTCGAGGAGGGACGGTCACAGATACGCAGTATTTT.

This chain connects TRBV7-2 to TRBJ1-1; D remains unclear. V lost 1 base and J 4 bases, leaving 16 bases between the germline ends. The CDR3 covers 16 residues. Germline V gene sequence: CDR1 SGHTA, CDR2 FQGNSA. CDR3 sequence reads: CASSLVRNLRFTEAFF. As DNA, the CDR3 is TGTGCCAGCAGCTTAGTGCGCAATTTGAGATTCACTGAAGCTTTCTTT.

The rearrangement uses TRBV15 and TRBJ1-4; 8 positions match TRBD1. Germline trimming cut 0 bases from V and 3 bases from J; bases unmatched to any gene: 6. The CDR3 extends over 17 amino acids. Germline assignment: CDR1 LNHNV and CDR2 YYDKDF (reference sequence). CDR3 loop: CATSRDGQGPSNEKLFF. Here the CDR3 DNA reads TGTGCCACCAGCAGAGATGGACAGGGTCCCTCTAATGAAAAACTGTTTTTT.

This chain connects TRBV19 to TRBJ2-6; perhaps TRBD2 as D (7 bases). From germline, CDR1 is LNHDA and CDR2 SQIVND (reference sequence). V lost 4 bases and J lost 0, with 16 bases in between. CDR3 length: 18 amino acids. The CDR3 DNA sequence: TGTGCCAGTAGTACGGGCGGGGGCGCGTTCTCTGGGGCCAACGTCCTGACTTTC. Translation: CASSTGGGAFSGANVLTF.

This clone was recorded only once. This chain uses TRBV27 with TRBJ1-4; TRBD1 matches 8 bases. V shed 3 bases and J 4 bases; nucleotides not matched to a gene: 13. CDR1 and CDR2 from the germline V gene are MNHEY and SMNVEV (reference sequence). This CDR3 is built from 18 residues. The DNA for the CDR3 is TGTGCCAGCAGTTTCTCGTCATCCCACAGGGGGATTAATGAAAAACTGTTTTTT. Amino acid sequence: CASSFSSSHRGINEKLFF. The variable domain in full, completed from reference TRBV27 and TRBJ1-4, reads EAQVTQNPRYLITVTGKKLTVTCSQNMNHEYMSWYRQDPGLGLRQIYYSMNVEVTDKGDVPEGYKVSRKEKRNFPLILESPSPNQTSLYFCASSFSSSHRGINEKLFFGSGTQLSVL.